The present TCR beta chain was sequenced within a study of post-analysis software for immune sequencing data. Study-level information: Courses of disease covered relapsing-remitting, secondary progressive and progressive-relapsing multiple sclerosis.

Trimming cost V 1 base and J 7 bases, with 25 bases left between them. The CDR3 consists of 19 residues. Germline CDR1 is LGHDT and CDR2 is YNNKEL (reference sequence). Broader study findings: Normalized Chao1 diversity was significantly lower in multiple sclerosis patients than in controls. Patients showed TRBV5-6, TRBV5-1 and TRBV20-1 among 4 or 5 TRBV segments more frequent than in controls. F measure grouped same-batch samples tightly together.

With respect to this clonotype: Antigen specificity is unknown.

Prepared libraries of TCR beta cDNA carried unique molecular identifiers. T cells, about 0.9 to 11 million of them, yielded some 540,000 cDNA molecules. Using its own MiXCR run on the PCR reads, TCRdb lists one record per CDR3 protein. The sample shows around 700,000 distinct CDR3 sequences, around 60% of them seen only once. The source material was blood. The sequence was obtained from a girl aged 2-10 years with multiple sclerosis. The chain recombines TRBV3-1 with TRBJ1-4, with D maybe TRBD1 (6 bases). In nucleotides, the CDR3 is TGTGCCAGCAGCCAAGGGATTCTGGACAGTACTGGGGGCCGTGAAAAACTGTTTTTT. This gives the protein CASSQGILDSTGGREKLFF.